This TCR beta chain was sequenced in a study of response to subunit inactivated influenza vaccine. Overall study findings and caveats: Few additional T cells are recruited per seasonal influenza vaccination, authors suggested.

Germline assignment: CDR1 SGDLS and CDR2 YYNGEE. CDR3 length: 15 residues. V lost 0 bases, J lost 2 bases, and 2 bases stayed unmatched. Points on this clonotype: The target antigen is unknown.

TCRdb reanalysed the RT-PCR reads using MiXCR and keeps one entry per CDR3 protein. The sample lists about 780,000 distinct CDR3 sequences; less than 20% were seen once. Sequencing used PBMCs from blood, obtained about 5 days after vaccination. This receptor was identified in a man between 50 and 59 years old who received an inactivated influenza vaccine. This sequence joins TRBV9 and TRBJ1-5; 7 bases map to TRBD1. The CDR3 sequence is CASSVGGGGNQPQHF. The CDR3 nucleotides are TGTGCCAGCAGCGTAGGAGGGGGCGGCAATCAGCCCCAGCATTTT.